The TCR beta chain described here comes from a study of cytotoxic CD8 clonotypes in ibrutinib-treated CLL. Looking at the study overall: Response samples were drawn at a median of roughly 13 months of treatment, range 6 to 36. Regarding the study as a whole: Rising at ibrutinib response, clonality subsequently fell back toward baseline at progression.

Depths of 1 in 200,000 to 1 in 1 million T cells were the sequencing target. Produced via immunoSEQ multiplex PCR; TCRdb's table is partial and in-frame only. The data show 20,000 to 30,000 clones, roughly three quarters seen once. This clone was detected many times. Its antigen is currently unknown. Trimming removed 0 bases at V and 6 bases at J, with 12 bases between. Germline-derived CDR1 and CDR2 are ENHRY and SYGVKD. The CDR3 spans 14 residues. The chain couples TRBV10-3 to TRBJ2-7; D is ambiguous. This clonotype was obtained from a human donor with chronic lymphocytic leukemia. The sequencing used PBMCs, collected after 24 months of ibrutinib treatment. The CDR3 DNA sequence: TGTGCCATCAGTGAGTCGTCGACATTGGGCGAGCAGTACTTC. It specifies CAISESSTLGEQYF.